The 24 T cell receptor beta chains presented below share a single source sample, sequenced in a study of T-cell memory formation after mild COVID-19. TCRdb fed the 5' RACE reads into MiXCR, producing one record per CDR3 protein. This table has 300,000 to 350,000 distinct CDR3 sequences, 10% to 15% appearing once. The sequenced material came from PBMCs or a T cell subset sorted from them (not recorded which). The receptors shown here come from a man aged 18 to 30 who had mild COVID-19 (a few samples of this study predate the infection). Cell type and time point are not known.

This clonotype showed up many times. The genes are TRBV6-5 and TRBJ2-3; D not certain. This CDR3 region has 17 residues. V lost 2 bases, J lost 0 bases, and 15 bases lay in between. Germline V gene lookup returns CDR1 MNHEY and CDR2 SVGAGI. For the CDR3, the DNA is TGTGCCAGCAGTTACGCTGCCGGTGCAGCTAGCACAGATACGCAGTATTTT. Translated: CASSYAAGAASTDTQYF.

On this clonotype: The junction and the germline gene differ at one end; a read error may be behind it. The chain carries TRBV29-1 and TRBJ2-5; 7 nucleotides agree with TRBD1. The CDR3 totals 13 residues. The germline V gene has CDR1 SQVTM and CDR2 ANQGSEA. CDR3 nucleotides: TGCAGCGTCGAAGACAGGGAGTGGGAGACCCAGTACTTC. Residues: CSVEDREWETQYF. The full variable domain, completed using reference TRBV29-1 and TRBJ2-5, is SAVISQKPSRDICQRGTSLTIQCQVDSQVTMMFWYRQQPGQSLTLIATANQGSEATYESGFVIDKFPISRPNLTFSTLTVSNMSPEDSSIYLCSVEDREWETQYFGPGTRLLVL.

With regard to this clonotype: The junction departs from the called germline gene at one end, perhaps through a read error. The chain couples TRBV7-7 to TRBJ2-5, with D perhaps matching TRBD1 (6 bases). CDR3 length equals 15 residues. Germline loops: CDR1 SSHAT, CDR2 FNYEAQ (reference sequence). This CDR3 reads CASSPQGNSQETQYF. As DNA, the CDR3 is TGTGCTAGCAGCCCCCAGGGGAACTCCCAAGAGACCCAGTACTTC.

The chain is built from TRBV20-1 and TRBJ1-5; D not certain. V was trimmed by 6 bases and J by 5 bases, leaving 11 bases between them. The CDR3 runs to 12 residues. CDR1 is DFQATT and CDR2 is SNEGSKA in the germline V gene (reference sequence). CDR3 sequence: CSALDRDQPQHF. DNA of the CDR3: TGCAGTGCCTTGGACCGAGATCAGCCCCAGCATTTT.

This clonotype showed up just a few times. The chain has TRBV21-1 and TRBJ1-6; the table's D call, TRBD1, was not checked against the DNA. TRBV21-1 is recorded as a pseudogene. CDR3 length equals 14 residues. The CDR3 here is CASSKRGYNSPLHF. CDR3 nucleotides: TGTGCCAGCAGCAAGAGGGGGTATAATTCACCCCTCCACTTT.

This chain connects TRBV6-5 to TRBJ2-1; D is possibly TRBD1 (8 bases). Trimming pared 5 bases from V and 9 bases from J, leaving 20 bases between. Germline CDR1 MNHEY, CDR2 SVGAGI. This CDR3 spans 15 amino acids. The CDR3 region is CASSPLADRAIEQFF. For the CDR3, the DNA is TGTGCCAGCAGTCCCCTAGCGGACAGGGCCATTGAGCAGTTCTTC.

The chain combines TRBV19 with TRBJ2-1; 7 positions match TRBD2. The length of the CDR3 is 15 residues. The germline V gene has CDR1 LNHDA and CDR2 SQIVND (reference sequence). Losses at the gene ends were 7 bases for V and 4 bases for J; bases not matched to a gene: 10. The CDR3 protein is CASTLSGATYNEQFF. The CDR3 nucleotides are TGTGCCAGTACTTTGAGCGGGGCAACTTACAATGAGCAGTTCTTC.

This clonotype was observed a handful of times. The chain combines TRBV7-8 with TRBJ1-2; D remains ambiguous. There are 15 residues in the CDR3. Germline V CDR1 and CDR2: SGHVS, FQNEAQ. The V end was cut by 5 bases, the J end by 0 bases, with 13 bases between. The CDR3 is CASSPGATTNYGYTF. The CDR3 nucleotides are TGTGCCAGCAGCCCCGGAGCAACGACTAACTATGGCTACACCTTC.

The CDR3 protein is CASSHRDASYGYTF. As DNA, the CDR3 is TGTGCCAGCAGCCACCGGGACGCAAGTTATGGCTACACCTTC. The chain joins TRBV5-5 to TRBJ1-2; maybe TRBD1 (5 bases). CDR3 length: 14 amino acids. V lost 4 bases and J 5 bases, leaving 15 bases between the germline ends. CDR1 and CDR2 (germline): SGHKS, YYEKEE (reference sequence). The variable domain in full, completed from reference TRBV5-5 and TRBJ1-2, reads DAGVTQSPTHLIKTRGQQVTLRCSPISGHKSVSWYQQVLGQGPQFIFQYYEKEERGRGNFPDRFSARQFPNYSSELNVNALLLGDSALYLCASSHRDASYGYTFGSGTRLTVV.

Here the CDR3 DNA reads TGTGCCAGCAGCCAAGAAGTGGGGGCCTTTCACAATGAGCAGTTCTTC. Translating gives CASSQEVGAFHNEQFF. The V and J genes are TRBV4-2 and TRBJ2-1; D perhaps matches TRBD1 (6 bases). The CDR3 is 16 amino acids. Germline CDR1 and CDR2: LGHNA and YNFKEQ. The V end lost 0 bases, the J end lost 5 bases, and 14 bases lay between the germline ends.

The chain is built from TRBV12-3 or TRBV12-4 and TRBJ1-1; 7 nucleotides line up with TRBD1. With V trimmed by 3 bases and J by 3 bases, 10 bases remained unmatched. The CDR3 consists of 16 residues. The CDR3 DNA reads TGTGCCAGCAGTTTCCAAAGGGGGCGAGCCGACACTGAAGCTTTCTTT. Its translation: CASSFQRGRADTEAFF.

V is TRBV18 and J is TRBJ2-7; a weak D match, TRBD1 (5 bases). CDR3 size: 15 residues. V lost 3 bases and J lost 1, with 13 bases in between. The germline V gene encodes CDR1 KGHSH and CDR2 LQKENI. The CDR3 here is CASSPGHGPSYEQYF. CDR3 DNA sequence: TGTGCCAGCTCACCCGGACACGGACCATCCTACGAGCAGTACTTC.

The sample holds a few counts of this clonotype. The CDR3 DNA is TGTGCCAGCAGCTTAGTGCTCAGTAGCACAGATACGCAGTATTTT. It codes for CASSLVLSSTDTQYF. V usage is TRBV7-8 and J usage is TRBJ2-3; no clear D. From germline, CDR1 is SGHVS and CDR2 FQNEAQ. The CDR3 loop spans 15 amino acids. V dropped 1 base and J dropped 0 bases, with 8 bases sitting between them.

The CDR3 protein is CASSKTGGNEKLFF. CDR3 in DNA: TGCGCCAGCAGCAAGACAGGGGGTAATGAAAAACTGTTTTTT. V is TRBV5-1 and J is TRBJ1-4; 9 positions agree with TRBD1. This CDR3 has 14 residues. Germline V lookup: CDR1 SGHRS, CDR2 YFSETQ. Trimming cost V 4 bases and J 4 bases; bases outside gene matches: 2.

This clonotype was detected only a few times. The V and J genes are TRBV7-2 and TRBJ2-4, with TRBD2 matching 9 bases. V trimming: 3 bases; J trimming: 8 bases; junction bases outside the gene matches: 8. The germline V gene has CDR1 SGHTA and CDR2 FQGNSA. The CDR3 is made up of 15 amino acids. The CDR3 loop reads CASSFGIAGVDIQYF. Written as DNA, the CDR3 is TGTGCCAGCAGCTTCGGAATAGCGGGAGTGGACATTCAGTACTTC.

V is TRBV5-4 and J is TRBJ2-2; the D is unclear. The CDR3 loop spans 12 amino acids. Germline CDR1 is SGHNT and CDR2 is YYREEE (reference sequence). V was clipped by 4 bases and J by 7 bases, with 8 bases between them. The CDR3 loop is CASSASGGELFF. As DNA, the CDR3 is TGTGCCAGCAGCGCTTCAGGCGGGGAGCTGTTTTTT.

In its sample, this clonotype was seen a few times. This chain joins TRBV10-3 and TRBJ2-2; D may be TRBD1 (6 bases). Trimming pared 3 bases from V and 4 bases from J, leaving 15 bases between. The CDR3 is 16 amino acids. In germline, CDR1 is ENHRY, CDR2 SYGVKD. CDR3 in DNA: TGTGCCATCAGTGACCGAAACAGGGTCGGCACCGGGGAGCTGTTTTTT. Its translation is CAISDRNRVGTGELFF.

This sequence joins TRBV9 and TRBJ2-1; D gene unclear. V lost 1 base and J 3 bases, leaving 8 bases between the germline ends. From germline, CDR1 is SGDLS and CDR2 YYNGEE. The CDR3 length is 14 residues. Here the CDR3 reads CASSVIADYNEQFF. The CDR3 DNA follows: TGTGCCAGCAGCGTAATAGCAGACTACAATGAGCAGTTCTTC.

In its sample, this clonotype was seen many times. The gene calls are TRBV6-5 and TRBJ2-3; D not resolved. The CDR3 is made up of 11 amino acids. The ends were cut back, 3 bases at V and 8 bases at J, with 6 bases in the middle. Germline V gene sequence: CDR1 MNHEY, CDR2 SVGAGI. DNA for the CDR3: TGTGCCAGCAGTTATCAAAGTACGCAGTATTTT. Translated: CASSYQSTQYF.

This clonotype was counted at least ten times. This chain links TRBV7-9 with TRBJ2-2; D uncertain. Germline V gene lookup returns CDR1 SEHNR and CDR2 FQNEAQ (reference sequence). With 2 bases removed from V and 3 bases from J, the gap between germline ends came to 4 bases. This CDR3 has 13 amino acids. The CDR3 reads CASSLFDTGELFF. The DNA for the CDR3 is TGTGCCAGCAGCTTATTTGACACCGGGGAGCTGTTTTTT. The variable domain in full, completed from reference TRBV7-9 and TRBJ2-2, reads DTGVSQNPRHKITKRGQNVTFRCDPISEHNRLYWYRQTLGQGPEFLTYFQNEAQLEKSRLLSDRFSAERPKGSFSTLEIQRTEQGDSAMYLCASSLFDTGELFFGEGSRLTVL.

The chain has TRBV5-6 and TRBJ1-6; possible D gene TRBD1, 6 bases. Trimming took 3 bases from V and 5 from J, leaving 21 bases between them. Germline CDR1 is SGHDT and CDR2 is YYEEEE. The CDR3 loop spans 18 amino acids. The DNA of the CDR3 is TGTGCCAGCAGCTCATCCCGGGACATCCGATCGGATAATTCACCCCTCCACTTT. Amino acids: CASSSSRDIRSDNSPLHF. The whole variable domain, remainder taken from reference TRBV5-6 and TRBJ1-6, is DAGVTQSPTHLIKTRGQQVTLRCSPKSGHDTVSWYQQALGQGPQFIFQYYEEEERQRGNFPDRFSGHQFPNYSSELNVNALLLGDSALYLCASSSSRDIRSDNSPLHFGNGTRLTVT.

This clonotype was detected a few times. This chain connects TRBV6-2 or TRBV6-3 to TRBJ2-1; a possible D gene is TRBD1 (5 bases). This CDR3 has 16 amino acids. Germline V lookup: CDR1 MNHEY, CDR2 SVGEGT. V gave up 0 bases and J gave up 0 bases, with 9 bases separating them. CDR3 nucleotide sequence: TGTGCCAGCAGTTACTCCGTAGACAGCTCCTACAATGAGCAGTTCTTC. It yields the protein CASSYSVDSSYNEQFF.

V gene TRBV20-1 combines with J gene TRBJ1-3; the match to TRBD1 covers 7 bases. The V and J ends lost 0 bases and 0 bases, in that order; junction bases with no gene match: 5. This CDR3 region has 16 residues. Per germline, CDR1 DFQATT and CDR2 SNEGSKA (reference sequence). CDR3 DNA: TGCAGTGCTAGAGAACCTACAGGGGACTCTGGAAACACCATATATTTT. This sequence encodes CSAREPTGDSGNTIYF.

The table lists this clonotype with a few counts. The J gene is TRBJ2-3, the V gene TRBV5-1; D unresolved. V dropped 0 bases and J dropped 3 bases, with 8 bases sitting between them. CDR3 length: 14 residues. The germline CDR1 and CDR2 sequences are SGHRS and YFSETQ. This CDR3 is CASSLDARTDTQYF. The CDR3 bases are TGCGCCAGCAGCTTGGATGCTCGGACAGATACGCAGTATTTT.